This T cell receptor (beta chain) was observed in a study of early T cells in non-severe SARS-CoV-2 infection. About the study: The chains were unpaired, and the sequenced material was bulk RNA from unsorted whole blood.

Whole-study findings and limits: The matching step, a VDJdb search, favored anti-spike CD8 responses and missed private and CD4 specificities.

The CDR3 sequence is 18 residues long. The germline CDR1 and CDR2 sequences are SGHDT and YYEEEE. V lost 1 base, J lost 0 bases, and 5 bases stayed unmatched. Unique molecular identifiers were affixed to single, distinct cDNA molecules. TCRdb itself ran the 5' RACE reads through MiXCR, one entry per CDR3 protein. The sample consists of about 30,000 distinct CDR3 sequences, around 7% of them appearing once. At least ten counts were recorded for this clonotype. Its antigen is unidentified. This chain links TRBV5-6 with TRBJ1-6; 9 bases agree with TRBD1. This sequence originates from an adult who was a healthcare worker with PCR-confirmed SARS-CoV-2 infection or an uninfected control (not recorded which). The sequenced sample was whole blood. CDR3 region: CASSLRGTGSSYNSPLHF. The DNA of the CDR3 is TGTGCCAGCAGCTTGAGAGGGACAGGGAGCTCCTATAATTCACCCCTCCACTTT.